The 30 T cell receptor beta chains given below trace back to one sample, sequenced in a study of graft-versus-host responses after intestinal transplantation. Sequencing was performed with immunoSEQ multiplex PCR; in TCRdb, only in-frame clones are kept and a portion is missing. The sample includes over 60,000 clones, roughly 89% of them seen just once. Lymphocytes from graft epithelium and lamina propria were isolated. Sequenced here: ileum tissue, sampled more than 350 days after transplant. The receptors stem from a human patient who received an intestinal transplant, so some T cells may come from the graft donor.

This chain links TRBV11-2 with TRBJ2-3; tentatively, D is TRBD2 (5 bases). Germline CDR1 SGHAT, CDR2 FQNNGV. The CDR3 sequence is 14 residues long. The V end was cut by 10 bases, the J end by 0 bases, with 14 bases between. CDR3 bases: TGTGCCACGGAAGCGGACCCTAGCACAGATACGCAGTATTTT. This translates into CATEADPSTDTQYF.

J is TRBJ1-4 and V is TRBV6-1; TRBD1 matches at 8 bases. CDR3 length: 15 residues. The ends lost 8 bases at V and 8 bases at J; junction bases unmatched: 13. The germline CDR1 and CDR2 sequences are MNHNS and SASEGT. The CDR3 DNA sequence: TGTGCCAGCGACCCCCAGGGGGCCACCCTAGAAAAACTGTTTTTT. It codes for CASDPQGATLEKLFF.

V usage is TRBV4-2 and J usage is TRBJ2-7, with 8 bases fitting TRBD2. The CDR3 length is 16 residues. Germline CDR1 reads LGHNA; CDR2 reads YNFKEQ. The J segment lost 3 bases and the V segment lost 0 bases, leaving 7 bases of the junction unmatched. The CDR3 nucleotides read TGTGCCAGCAGCCAAGAAGGGCTAGCGGGTTTCTACGAGCAGTACTTC. It translates to CASSQEGLAGFYEQYF.

This clone was recorded only once. This chain connects TRBV19 to TRBJ1-1; D is perhaps TRBD1 (5 bases). The CDR3 has 11 residues. Per the germline V gene, CDR1 is LNHDA and CDR2 is SQIVND (reference sequence). Deletions cut 3 bases from V and 8 bases from J, with 7 bases between. CDR3 sequence: CASSIGTEAFF. CDR3 coding DNA: TGTGCCAGTAGTATTGGGACGGAAGCTTTCTTT. Full variable domain (rest looked up from reference TRBV19 and TRBJ1-1): DGGITQSPKYLFRKEGQNVTLSCEQNLNHDAMYWYRQDPGQGLRLIYYSQIVNDFQKGDIAEGYSVSREKKESFPLTVTSAQKNPTAFYLCASSIGTEAFFGQGTRLTVV.

This sequence joins TRBV18 and TRBJ1-4; D is perhaps TRBD1 (5 bases). Trimming took off 3 bases at V and 8 bases at J, with 19 bases between the two ends. The CDR3 sequence is 16 residues long. CDR1 and CDR2 from the germline V gene are KGHSH and LQKENI. The DNA for the CDR3 is TGTGCCAGCTCACCCCTACAGGATCCTCAGGGAGAAAAACTGTTTTTT. It codes for CASSPLQDPQGEKLFF.

The chain employs TRBV19 and TRBJ1-1, with a tentative D call TRBD1 (5 bases). The V end lost 5 bases, the J end lost 1 base, and 11 bases lay between the germline ends. CDR1 and CDR2 from the germline V gene are LNHDA and SQIVND (reference sequence). The length of the CDR3 is 14 residues. CDR3 protein: CASSPGTGNTEAFF. CDR3 DNA: TGTGCCAGTAGTCCTGGGACGGGGAACACTGAAGCTTTCTTT.

This clone has just one count. This specimen includes other DNA sequences encoding the same CDR3. The gene calls are TRBV11-2 and TRBJ2-5; TRBD1 matches 7 bases. Trimming cost V 1 base and J 10 bases; bases outside gene matches: 15. The CDR3 is made up of 16 amino acids. CDR1 is SGHAT, CDR2 FQNNGV, per germline. The CDR3: CASSLGTAGGRGDQYF. The CDR3 DNA sequence: TGTGCCAGCAGCTTAGGGACGGCAGGGGGTCGGGGAGACCAGTACTTC. Drawing the rest from reference TRBV11-2 and TRBJ2-5, the complete variable domain is EAGVAQSPRYKIIEKRQSVAFWCNPISGHATLYWYQQILGQGPKLLIQFQNNGVVDDSQLPKDRFSAERLKGVDSTLKIQPAKLEDSAVYLCASSLGTAGGRGDQYFGPGTRLLVL.

This clone has only a few counts. The genes are TRBV6-1 and TRBJ2-2; 10 bases fit TRBD2. J gave up 4 bases and V 7 bases, and 6 bases lay outside the gene matches. The CDR3 totals 15 residues. In germline, CDR1 is MNHNS, CDR2 SASEGT. In nucleotides, the CDR3 is TGTGCCAGCATCATCGGACTAGCGGTCACCGGGGAGCTGTTTTTT. It is translated as CASIIGLAVTGELFF.

A note on this clone: One end of the junction is discordant with germline, which a read error may explain. This chain joins TRBV7-2 and TRBJ2-1; 10 bases align to TRBD2. Germline V lookup: CDR1 SGHTA, CDR2 FQGNSA. The length of the CDR3 is 13 residues. The CDR3 sequence: CASSLRLAGRTVF. Written as DNA, the CDR3 is TGTGCCAGCAGCTTACGACTAGCGGGCCGAACGGTCTTC.

A note on this clone: Other DNA sequences within the sample encode an identical CDR3. J is TRBJ2-7 and V is TRBV4-1; 9 nucleotides line up with TRBD1. CDR3 size: 14 residues. CDR1 is MGHRA and CDR2 is YSYEKL in the germline V gene. Unmatched junction bases numbered 0, after V lost 1 base and J lost 2 bases. This CDR3 reads CASSQGQGAYEQYF. CDR3 nucleotide sequence: TGCGCCAGCAGCCAAGGACAGGGGGCCTACGAGCAGTACTTC.

The gene calls are TRBV6-1 and TRBJ2-7; D gene uncertain. This CDR3 has 11 residues. V was pared by 5 bases and J by 5 bases, with 7 bases between. Germline CDR1 reads MNHNS; CDR2 reads SASEGT. CDR3 DNA sequence: TGTGCCAGCAGTCGCCTCCACGAGCAGTACTTC. Protein product: CASSRLHEQYF.

The rearrangement uses TRBV10-1 and TRBJ1-1; possibly TRBD1 for D (6 bases). Germline V CDR1 and CDR2: WNHNN, SYGVQD (reference sequence). The CDR3 is made up of 15 amino acids. Trimming removed 6 bases from V and 1 base from J, with 15 bases in between. The DNA of the CDR3 is TGCGCCAGCAGCCCCTCACAGGGAGGGAACACTGAAGCTTTCTTT. Protein product: CASSPSQGGNTEAFF.

The table lists this clone with a count of one. The chain carries TRBV14 and TRBJ1-2, with TRBD1 as a possible D gene (6 bases). The germline gives CDR1 SGHDN, CDR2 FVKESK. The length of the CDR3 is 17 residues. The V and J ends lost 0 bases and 1 base respectively, with 15 bases between them. This chain's CDR3 is CASSQEAWTAINYGYTF. For the CDR3, the DNA is TGTGCCAGCAGCCAAGAAGCATGGACAGCGATTAACTATGGCTACACCTTC.

V is TRBV4-2 and J is TRBJ2-1; TRBD2 might be the D (5 bases). V lost 0 bases, J lost 5 bases, and 11 bases lay in between. CDR1 is LGHNA and CDR2 is YNFKEQ in the germline V gene. This CDR3 contains 15 residues. CDR3 loop: CASSQDVDGNNEQFF. CDR3 sequence (DNA): TGTGCCAGCAGCCAAGATGTGGACGGGAACAATGAGCAGTTCTTC.

This rearrangement joins TRBV11-3 to TRBJ2-1, with no clear D. Trimming cost V 2 bases and J 8 bases, with 7 bases left between them. Germline values: CDR1 SGHNT, CDR2 YENEEA. This CDR3 is 12 amino acids long. CDR3: CASSLSTHEQFF. The CDR3 DNA follows: TGTGCCAGCAGCTTAAGTACCCATGAGCAGTTCTTC.

The CDR3 region has the DNA TGTGCCAGCAGCCCGGACAGGGGACAGGGCCATCAGCCCCAGCATTTT. This codes for CASSPDRGQGHQPQHF. This sequence joins TRBV14 and TRBJ1-5; TRBD1 matches 9 bases. The J segment lost 5 bases and the V segment lost 4 bases, leaving 9 bases of the junction unmatched. CDR1 and CDR2 (germline): SGHDN, FVKESK. The CDR3 length is 16 residues.

This clone was seen only a few times. The chain carries TRBV12-5 and TRBJ2-5, with D perhaps matching TRBD2 (6 bases). V was trimmed by 5 bases and J by 0 bases, leaving 7 bases between them. Germline V gene lookup returns CDR1 LGHNT and CDR2 FRNRAP. This CDR3 contains 13 residues. CDR3 bases: TGTGCTAGTGGTGGGGACTACCAAGAGACCCAGTACTTC. Its protein product is CASGGDYQETQYF.

By its share, this clone is medium-sized. This sequence joins TRBV10-1 and TRBJ1-3, with 9 bases that match TRBD1. The germline CDR1 and CDR2 sequences are WNHNN and SYGVQD (reference sequence). CDR3 length: 14 residues. V shed 5 bases and J 4 bases; nucleotides not matched to a gene: 3. CDR3 loop: CASSPGQGGNTIYF. The CDR3, as DNA: TGCGCCAGCAGTCCGGGACAGGGCGGAAACACCATATATTTT.

V and J are TRBV28 and TRBJ1-1; D is ambiguous. Germline CDR1 is MDHEN and CDR2 is SYDVKM. The CDR3 runs 11 residues. Trimming removed 2 bases at V and 10 bases at J, with 8 bases between. CDR3 in DNA: TGTGCCAGCAGTTTAAAAGGGAGAGCTTTCTTT. Its translation is CASSLKGRAFF.

The V and J genes are TRBV29-1 and TRBJ2-1, with D tentatively TRBD1 or TRBD2 (6 bases each). The CDR3 runs 13 residues. The V end was cut by 6 bases, the J end by 9 bases, with 18 bases between. Germline-derived CDR1 and CDR2 are SQVTM and ANQGSEA. The CDR3 here is CSVEGGLAFEQFF. For the CDR3, the DNA is TGCAGCGTCGAGGGGGGTCTAGCGTTTGAGCAGTTCTTC.

V is TRBV4-1 and J is TRBJ1-2; D unresolved. Germline V gives CDR1 MGHRA, CDR2 YSYEKL. Between the trimmed V and J ends, which lost 3 bases and 0 bases, there was a span of 5 bases. The CDR3 sequence is 13 residues long. CDR3 DNA: TGCGCCAGCAGCCAGACCGCTAACTATGGCTACACCTTC. Its translation: CASSQTANYGYTF.

The gene calls are TRBV5-6 and TRBJ2-1; the D call may be TRBD1 or TRBD2 (5 bases each). The CDR3 is made up of 16 amino acids. Trimming removed 4 bases from V and 7 bases from J, with 21 bases in between. The V gene's germline CDR1 is SGHDT and CDR2 YYEEEE. CDR3 coding DNA: TGTGCCAGCAGCGTGGGACCGTCGGTGAGTGTAAATGAGCAGTTCTTC. Translation gives CASSVGPSVSVNEQFF.

The chain combines TRBV30 with TRBJ2-7; possibly TRBD1 for D (5 bases). V gave up 3 bases and J gave up 2 bases, with 8 bases separating them. Looked up from germline, CDR1 is GTSNPN and CDR2 is SVGIG (reference sequence). The CDR3 is 12 residues long. CDR3 sequence (DNA): TGTGCCTGGAGACAGGACACCTACGAGCAGTACTTC. It codes for CAWRQDTYEQYF.

The chain recombines TRBV7-2 with TRBJ2-2; D perhaps matches TRBD2 (6 bases). Germline lookup yields CDR1 SGHTA and CDR2 FQGNSA. V was clipped by 5 bases and J by 5 bases, with 12 bases between them. CDR3 length equals 14 residues. The CDR3 region has the DNA TGTGCCAGCAGCGGCGGGGCGGGTACCGGGGAGCTGTTTTTT. It specifies CASSGGAGTGELFF. Based on the CDR3 plus reference TRBV7-2 and TRBJ2-2, the full variable domain is GAGVSQSPSNKVTEKGKDVELRCDPISGHTALYWYRQSLGQGLEFLIYFQGNSAPDKSGLPSDRFSAERTGGSVSTLTIQRTQQEDSAVYLCASSGGAGTGELFFGEGSRLTVL.

This clone was found once. This sequence joins TRBV5-6 and TRBJ2-7, with D hard to call. This CDR3 comprises 14 residues. The germline gives CDR1 SGHDT, CDR2 YYEEEE. Trimming pared 5 bases from V and 4 bases from J, leaving 16 bases between. CDR3 sequence (DNA): TGTGCCAGCAGTTGGAGTGGTGTTATGTACGAGCAGTACTTC. Its translation is CASSWSGVMYEQYF.

V is TRBV6-7 and J is TRBJ2-5; 8 positions match TRBD2. Being an ORF, TRBV6-7 has a function that is uncertain. CDR3 length: 17 amino acids. V lost 3 bases to trimming and J lost 1 base; unmatched junction nucleotides: 10. For the CDR3, the DNA is TGTGCCAGCAGTTATTGTTGCCCCGCGGGAGGCCAAGAGACCCAGTACTTC. Residues: CASSYCCPAGGQETQYF.

The chain recombines TRBV6-5 with TRBJ2-7, with D maybe TRBD1 (6 bases). The V end was cut by 7 bases, the J end by 4 bases, with 20 bases between. The CDR3 has 15 residues. CDR1 and CDR2 from the germline V gene are MNHEY and SVGAGI. This CDR3 reads CASKKGGSFGYEQYF. In DNA, the CDR3 is TGTGCCAGCAAAAAAGGGGGTAGTTTCGGGTACGAGCAGTACTTC.

This chain uses TRBV9 with TRBJ2-7; D is ambiguous. Between the trimmed V and J ends, which lost 0 bases and 1 base, there was a span of 8 bases. This CDR3 is built from 14 residues. Germline V gene data show CDR1 as SGDLS and CDR2 as YYNGEE. The CDR3 DNA reads TGTGCCAGCAGCGTAGAGTCATCTTCCTACGAGCAGTACTTC. This gives the protein CASSVESSSYEQYF.

V usage is TRBV6-6 and J usage is TRBJ2-3; tentative D call: TRBD2 (6 bases). Germline CDR1 reads MNHNY; CDR2 reads SVGAGI (reference sequence). The CDR3 runs to 13 residues. Trimming left V 7 bases short and J 4 bases short, with 12 bases between. The DNA of the CDR3 is TGTGCCAGCACCCCCGGACTATCAGATACGCAGTATTTT. The encoded protein is CASTPGLSDTQYF.

V gene TRBV5-1 combines with J gene TRBJ2-1; TRBD1 might be the D (5 bases). Per germline, CDR1 SGHRS and CDR2 YFSETQ. This CDR3 has 12 residues. Trimming removed 4 bases from V and 7 bases from J, with 9 bases in between. The CDR3 reads CASSENRNEQFF. CDR3 bases: TGCGCCAGCAGCGAGAACAGGAATGAGCAGTTCTTC.